A selection of T cell receptor beta chains follows, all from one sample in a study of T cells in Graves' hyperthyroidism and ophthalmopathy. MiXCR, run by TCRdb on the multiplex PCR reads, gives a single entry per CDR3 protein. The sample records approximately 600,000 distinct CDR3 sequences, approximately 13% being singletons. Sequencing was done on a sample of blood. These receptor sequences come from a woman aged 30 to 39 with Graves' hyperthyroidism that later progressed to Graves' ophthalmopathy. The CDR3 runs from the conserved cysteine through the conserved F or W. The D gene is left open where the match is weak. Clone sizes are given selectively: once, few, many, or a class where the clone is expanded.

CDR3 length | D gene | J gene | V gene | clone size | CDR3 protein | CDR3 DNA
15 | TRBD2 | TRBJ2-5 | TRBV7-2 | - | CASSLKREGWETQYF | TGTGCCAGCAGCCTGAAACGGGAGGGTTGGGAGACCCAGTACTTC
18 | - | TRBJ1-1 | TRBV28 | - | CASSLWGSSRKNGTEAFF | TGTGCCAGCAGTTTATGGGGCTCCAGCCGGAAGAATGGCACTGAAGCTTTCTTT
17 | - | TRBJ2-3 | TRBV28 | - | CASSYGGVAASADTQYF | TGTGCCAGCAGTTATGGGGGTGTGGCAGCTAGCGCAGATACGCAGTATTTT
12 | - | TRBJ2-1 | TRBV30 | many | CAWSAGPNEQFF | TGTGCCTGGAGTGCAGGGCCCAATGAGCAGTTCTTC
17 | - | TRBJ2-7 | TRBV18 | many | CASSPGGSRVPSYEQYF | TGTGCCAGCTCCCCGGGGGGCTCTCGGGTCCCCTCCTACGAGCAGTACTTC
11 | - | TRBJ2-7 | TRBV20-1 | many | CSAREQYEQYF | TGCAGTGCTAGAGAGCAATACGAGCAGTACTTC
17 | - | TRBJ2-7 | TRBV3-1 | - | CASSLLSTGNFYDEQYF | TGTGCCAGCAGCCTATTGAGCACAGGGAACTTTTACGACGAGCAGTACTTC
15 | - | TRBJ1-5 | TRBV5-1 | many | CASSLETGWDQPQHF | TGCGCCAGCAGCTTGGAGACGGGGTGGGATCAGCCCCAGCATTTT
14 | - | TRBJ2-7 | TRBV30 | - | CACNNYGQSYEQYF | TGTGCCTGTAATAACTACGGACAGTCCTACGAGCAGTACTTC
15 | TRBD1 | TRBJ1-4 | TRBV5-1 | many | CASSVGQTAVEKLFF | TGCGCCAGCAGCGTGGGACAGACAGCGGTGGAAAAACTGTTTTTT
17 | - | TRBJ2-3 | TRBV3-1 | many | CASSQSHRGPSTDTQYF | TGTGCCAGCAGCCAATCACATCGGGGCCCCTCCACAGATACGCAGTATTTT
14 | - | TRBJ2-1 | TRBV12-3/TRBV12-4 | many | CASSLAGSYNEQFF | TGTGCCAGCAGCTTGGCGGGGTCGTACAATGAGCAGTTCTTC
11 | - | TRBJ2-7 | TRBV30 | many | CAWSPIYEQYF | TGTGCCTGGAGTCCTATCTACGAGCAGTACTTC
14 | - | TRBJ2-5 | TRBV20-1 | - | CSARDPGRQETQYF | TGCAGTGCTAGAGACCCCGGGCGCCAAGAGACCCAGTACTTC
15 | - | TRBJ2-5 | TRBV7-8 | - | CASSLLVGRMETQYF | TGTGCCAGCAGCTTGCTAGTAGGAAGGATGGAGACCCAGTACTTC
12 | - | TRBJ1-2 | TRBV12-3/TRBV12-4 | many | CASSFVVDGYTF | TGTGCCAGCAGTTTTGTGGTCGACGGCTACACCTTC
16 | - | TRBJ2-7 | TRBV15 | - | CATSRDGRQGIAEQYF | TGTGCCACCAGCAGAGATGGGAGGCAGGGAATCGCCGAGCAGTACTTC
15 | TRBD1 | TRBJ2-7 | TRBV6-6 | few | CASSYSEQGGHEQYF | TGTGCCAGCAGTTACTCAGAACAGGGGGGCCACGAGCAGTACTTC
19 | - | TRBJ2-2 | TRBV3-1 | many | CASSHTPPSWRDTPGELFF | TGTGCCAGCAGCCACACCCCTCCGTCGTGGCGGGATACCCCCGGGGAGCTGTTTTTT
12 | - | TRBJ2-3 | TRBV4-1 | - | CASSPPRDTQYF | TGCGCCAGCAGCCCCCCTAGAGATACGCAGTATTTT
15 | - | TRBJ1-2 | TRBV11-2 | - | CASSLSGVGSYGYTF | TGTGCCAGCAGCTTATCAGGGGTTGGTAGCTATGGCTACACCTTC
12 | - | TRBJ1-2 | TRBV3-1 | many | CASSDGTYGYTF | TGTGCCAGCAGCGACGGGACGTATGGCTACACCTTC
14 | - | TRBJ1-6 | TRBV19 | few | CASTPTLLRSPLHF | TGTGCCAGTACCCCGACCCTCCTCCGGTCCCCCCTCCACTTT
14 | - | TRBJ1-1 | TRBV28 | many | CASSLRSANTEAFF | TGTGCCAGCAGTTTAAGGTCGGCGAACACTGAAGCTTTCTTT
15 | - | TRBJ2-3 | TRBV7-3 | many | CASSSQGPKGDTQYF | TGTGCCAGCAGCTCCCAGGGGCCAAAGGGGGATACGCAGTATTTT
13 | - | TRBJ1-1 | TRBV19 | few | CATWRGMNTEAFF | TGTGCCACTTGGAGGGGAATGAACACTGAAGCTTTCTTT
11 | - | TRBJ2-3 | TRBV12-3/TRBV12-4 | many | CATSRSDTQYF | TGTGCCACAAGCCGGTCGGATACGCAGTATTTT
16 | - | TRBJ2-6 | TRBV30 | - | CAWNPGQDSGANVLTF | TGTGCCTGGAACCCGGGACAAGACTCTGGGGCCAACGTCCTGACTTTC
14 | - | TRBJ1-1 | TRBV19 | - | CASSGAHMNTEAFF | TGTGCCAGTAGTGGCGCCCATATGAACACTGAAGCTTTCTTT
13 | - | TRBJ2-1 | TRBV7-2 | many | CASSFTLTREQFF | TGTGCCAGCAGCTTCACCCTTACAAGAGAGCAGTTCTTC
16 | - | TRBJ2-2 | TRBV18 | many | CASSPQSTGNTGELFF | TGTGCCAGCTCACCGCAATCGACAGGGAACACCGGGGAGCTGTTTTTT
14 | - | TRBJ2-1 | TRBV6-1 | many | CASSEEQEYGEQFF | TGTGCCAGCAGTGAAGAACAGGAGTACGGTGAGCAGTTCTTC
17 | TRBD1 | TRBJ2-5 | TRBV28 | many | CASRLPGTGGSRETQYF | TGTGCCAGCAGGCTCCCCGGGACAGGGGGCTCAAGAGAGACCCAGTACTTC
16 | - | TRBJ2-2 | TRBV12-3/TRBV12-4 | - | CASNYLGGWGTGELFF | TGTGCCAGCAACTATCTTGGGGGGTGGGGCACCGGGGAGCTGTTTTTT
16 | - | TRBJ2-3 | TRBV25-1 | many | CASSEFTGENTDTQYF | TGTGCCAGCAGTGAATTTACGGGAGAAAACACAGATACGCAGTATTTT
13 | - | TRBJ1-5 | TRBV7-2 | many | CASSLNGGQPQHF | TGTGCCAGCAGCTTGAACGGGGGTCAGCCCCAGCATTTT
17 | TRBD1 | TRBJ2-6 | TRBV28 | many | CASSPPGQGSGANVLTF | TGTGCCAGCAGTCCCCCGGGACAGGGGTCTGGGGCCAACGTCCTGACTTTC
14 | - | TRBJ1-5 | TRBV6-5 | - | CASQLSGERQPQHF | TGTGCCAGCCAGTTAAGTGGAGAGCGTCAGCCCCAGCATTTT